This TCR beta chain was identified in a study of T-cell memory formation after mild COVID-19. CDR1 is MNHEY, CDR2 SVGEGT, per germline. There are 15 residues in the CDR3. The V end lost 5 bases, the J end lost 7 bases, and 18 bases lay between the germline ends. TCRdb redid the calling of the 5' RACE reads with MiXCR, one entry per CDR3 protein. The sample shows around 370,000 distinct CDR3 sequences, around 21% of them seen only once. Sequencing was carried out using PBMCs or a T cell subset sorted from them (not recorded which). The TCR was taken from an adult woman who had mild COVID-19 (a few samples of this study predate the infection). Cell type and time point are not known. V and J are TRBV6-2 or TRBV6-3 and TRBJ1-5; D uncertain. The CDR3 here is CASSATYLRGQPQHF. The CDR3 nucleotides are TGTGCCAGCAGTGCCACTTACCTTCGAGGGCAGCCCCAGCATTTT.